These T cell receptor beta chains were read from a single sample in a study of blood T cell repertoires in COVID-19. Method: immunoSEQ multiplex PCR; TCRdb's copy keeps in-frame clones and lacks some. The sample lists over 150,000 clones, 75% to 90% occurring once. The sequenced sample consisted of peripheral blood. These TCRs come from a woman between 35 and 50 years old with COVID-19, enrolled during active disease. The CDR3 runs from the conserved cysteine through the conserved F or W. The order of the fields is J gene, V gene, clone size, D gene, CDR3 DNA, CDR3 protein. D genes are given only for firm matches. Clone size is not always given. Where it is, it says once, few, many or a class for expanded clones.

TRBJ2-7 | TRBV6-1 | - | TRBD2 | TGTGCCAGCAGTGACCTCCGACTAGCGGAGTCCTACGAGCAGTACTTC | CASSDLRLAESYEQYF
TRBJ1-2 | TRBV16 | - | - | TGTGCCAGCAGCCCCCTGGGGAACAGGCACTTC | CASSPLGNRHF
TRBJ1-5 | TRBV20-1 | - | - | TGCAGTGCTAGTCCAGGGTCGGGCAATCAGCCCCAGCATTTT | CSASPGSGNQPQHF
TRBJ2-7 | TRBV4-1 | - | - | TGCGCCAGCAGCCAAGGAGGTTTCGAGCAGTACTTC | CASSQGGFEQYF
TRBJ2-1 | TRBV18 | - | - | TGTGCCAGCTCACCAGGGCTAGCACTTAACAATGAGCAGTTCTTC | CASSPGLALNNEQFF
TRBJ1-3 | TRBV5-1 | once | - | TGCGCCAGCAGCTTGGAACACTCTGGAAACACCATATATTTT | CASSLEHSGNTIYF
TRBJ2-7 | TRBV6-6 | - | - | TGTGCCAGCAGTTACCGAGCCTACGAGCAGTACTTC | CASSYRAYEQYF
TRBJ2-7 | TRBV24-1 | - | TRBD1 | TGTGCCACCAGTGATTCCGACAGGGCCCCTAGCGAGCAGTACTTC | CATSDSDRAPSEQYF
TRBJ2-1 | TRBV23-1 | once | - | TGCGCCAGCAGTTGGGGGCGGAGGAGCTCCTACAATGAGCAGTTCTTC | CASSWGRRSSYNEQFF
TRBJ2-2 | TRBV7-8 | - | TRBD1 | TGTGCCAGCAGCTTAGCTGCAGGGGGTCCCGGGGAGCTGTTTTTT | CASSLAAGGPGELFF
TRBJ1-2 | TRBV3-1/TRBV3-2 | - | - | TGTGCCAGCATGCGGGGGGCAGGCTATGGCTACACCTTC | CASMRGAGYGYTF
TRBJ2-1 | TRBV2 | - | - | TGTGCCAGCAGTGAAGCGCTTTGGGGCGCAGGGGACAATGAGCAGTTCTTC | CASSEALWGAGDNEQFF
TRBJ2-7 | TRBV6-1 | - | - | TGTGCCAGCAGTGAATCAACAGGGTTGTGGACCTACGAGCAGTACTTC | CASSESTGLWTYEQYF
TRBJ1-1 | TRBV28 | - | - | TGTGCCAGCAGCCGGGACACCACTGAAGCTTTCTTT | CASSRDTTEAFF
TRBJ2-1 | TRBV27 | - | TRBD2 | TGTGCCAGCACCCCCCTAGCGGGGGTCTCCAATGAGCAGTTCTTC | CASTPLAGVSNEQFF